These 28 T cell receptor beta chains were all obtained from the same sample, sequenced in a study of beta chain features in type 1 diabetes. Expressed TCRB transcripts were sequenced, since all the RNA that had been isolated was reverse transcribed. The repertoire was sequenced with immunoSEQ multiplex PCR; TCRdb's copy has only in-frame clones and lacks some. The repertoire holds roughly 380,000 clones, with roughly a fifth as singletons. The sequencing input was naive CD4+ T cells from blood. The source is a woman between 18 and 30 years old in good health.

This clone was observed a few times. In DNA form, the CDR3 reads TGTGCCAGCAGCCCGGACAGAGCAATAAACACTGAAGCTTTCTTT. Translated, it gives CASSPDRAINTEAFF. The chain combines TRBV9 with TRBJ1-1; weak D call: TRBD1 (6 bases). The CDR3 contains 15 residues. V lost 4 bases, J lost 2 bases, and 15 bases lay in between. The germline gives CDR1 SGDLS, CDR2 YYNGEE.

This sequence joins TRBV25-1 and TRBJ2-1; TRBD2 is a possible D gene (6 bases). The germline V gene has CDR1 MGHDK and CDR2 SYGVNS. With 5 bases removed from V and 4 bases from J, the gap between germline ends came to 12 bases. The CDR3 runs to 14 residues. CDR3 region: CASSRSSEYNEQFF. CDR3 coding DNA: TGTGCCAGCAGTAGGTCTAGCGAGTACAATGAGCAGTTCTTC. The whole variable domain, remainder taken from reference TRBV25-1 and TRBJ2-1, is EADIYQTPRYLVIGTGKKITLECSQTMGHDKMYWYQQDPGMELHLIHYSYGVNSTEKGDLSSESTVSRIRTEHFPLTLESARPSHTSQYLCASSRSSEYNEQFFGPGTRLTVL.

J is TRBJ2-2 and V is TRBV6-1; 7 bases agree with TRBD1. Germline lookup yields CDR1 MNHNS and CDR2 SASEGT. This CDR3 is built from 15 residues. V lost 0 bases and J lost 3; bases outside the gene matches: 1. The CDR3 nucleotides read TGTGCCAGCAGTGAAGCGGGACAGCACACCGGGGAGCTGTTTTTT. Its protein is CASSEAGQHTGELFF.

This clone has just a few counts. The sample contains more than one DNA sequence encoding this CDR3. The CDR3 loop reads CASSLQGAGEKLFF. As DNA, the CDR3 is TGCGCCAGCAGCTTACAGGGAGCGGGGGAAAAACTGTTTTTT. The genes are TRBV5-1 and TRBJ1-4; a weak D match, TRBD1 (6 bases). Germline assignment: CDR1 SGHRS and CDR2 YFSETQ. CDR3 size: 14 residues. Between the trimmed V and J ends, which lost 2 bases and 8 bases, there was a span of 13 bases.

V usage is TRBV5-6 and J usage is TRBJ1-6, with 10 bases fitting TRBD1. The CDR3 contains 16 residues. Germline V gene lookup returns CDR1 SGHDT and CDR2 YYEEEE. V trimming: 4 bases; J trimming: 7 bases; junction bases outside the gene matches: 8. CDR3 in amino acids: CASSVGQGRDNSPLHF. DNA of the CDR3: TGTGCCAGCAGCGTGGGACAGGGGAGGGACAATTCACCCCTCCACTTT.

The CDR3 here is CASRRTGDRRETQYF. The CDR3 DNA reads as TGTGCCAGTAGACGGACAGGGGACAGGCGGGAGACCCAGTACTTC. V usage is TRBV19 and J usage is TRBJ2-5; 9 positions agree with TRBD1. Looked up from germline, CDR1 is LNHDA and CDR2 is SQIVND (reference sequence). CDR3 size: 15 residues. V lost 6 bases, J lost 5 bases, and 10 bases stayed unmatched.

This clone has a handful of counts. The rearrangement joins TRBV30 to TRBJ1-2; 8 bases are a match to TRBD1. CDR3 length: 13 residues. After removal of 5 bases from V and 4 bases from J, the junction contained 6 bases not matched to a gene. Per the germline V gene, CDR1 is GTSNPN and CDR2 is SVGIG (reference sequence). In DNA, the CDR3 is TGTGCCTGGGGCAGGGGGCACTCCTATGGCTACACCTTC. Translated, it gives CAWGRGHSYGYTF.

This clone was observed a handful of times. The V gene is TRBV10-3, the J gene TRBJ1-5; perhaps TRBD1 as D (5 bases). The germline V gene has CDR1 ENHRY and CDR2 SYGVKD. This CDR3 contains 12 residues. Trimming took 3 bases from V and 13 from J, leaving 13 bases between them. The CDR3 is CAISDDSALQHF. The CDR3 bases are TGTGCCATCAGTGATGACAGCGCCCTACAGCATTTT.

The V and J genes are TRBV9 and TRBJ2-2; perhaps TRBD2 as D (5 bases). The V and J ends lost 3 bases and 2 bases respectively, with 5 bases between them. In germline, CDR1 is SGDLS, CDR2 YYNGEE. The CDR3 has 13 residues. DNA for the CDR3: TGTGCCAGCAGCGCTAGCAACACCGGGGAGCTGTTTTTT. This codes for CASSASNTGELFF.

The table lists this clone with a few counts. The J gene is TRBJ2-2, the V gene TRBV11-2; 9 bases fit TRBD1. Unmatched junction bases numbered 9, after V lost 3 bases and J lost 4 bases. Looked up from germline, CDR1 is SGHAT and CDR2 is FQNNGV. The CDR3 runs 17 residues. Written as DNA, the CDR3 is TGTGCCAGCAGCTTCACATGGGGACAGGGTCTCACCGGGGAGCTGTTTTTT. Protein product: CASSFTWGQGLTGELFF. Looking up the rest from reference TRBV11-2 and TRBJ2-2 gives the full variable domain: EAGVAQSPRYKIIEKRQSVAFWCNPISGHATLYWYQQILGQGPKLLIQFQNNGVVDDSQLPKDRFSAERLKGVDSTLKIQPAKLEDSAVYLCASSFTWGQGLTGELFFGEGSRLTVL.

The chain links TRBV5-1 to TRBJ2-7, with 8 bases fitting TRBD1. Germline CDR1 SGHRS, CDR2 YFSETQ. V was pared by 3 bases and J by 3 bases, with 5 bases of the junction left unmatched. This CDR3 contains 14 residues. CDR3 amino acids: CASSSGTGYYEQYF. CDR3 sequence (DNA): TGCGCCAGCAGCTCCGGGACAGGCTACTACGAGCAGTACTTC.

A few counts support this clone. The chain carries TRBV19 and TRBJ1-5; 8 nucleotides agree with TRBD1. V lost 6 bases, J lost 6 bases, and 7 bases stayed unmatched. CDR3 length: 14 amino acids. Germline CDR1 LNHDA, CDR2 SQIVND (reference sequence). For the CDR3, the DNA is TGTGCCAGTAGCAGGACAGGGCCACGTCAGCCCCAGCATTTT. Its protein is CASSRTGPRQPQHF.

In this sample, this clone turned up a few times. The chain carries TRBV5-1 and TRBJ2-5; 8 nucleotides match TRBD1. V was pared by 0 bases and J by 5 bases, with 15 bases of the junction left unmatched. The CDR3 totals 18 residues. Germline CDR1 is SGHRS and CDR2 is YFSETQ. CDR3 sequence reads: CASSLAAHTRQGLETQYF. CDR3 coding DNA: TGCGCCAGCAGCTTGGCCGCCCATACCCGACAGGGGTTGGAGACCCAGTACTTC.

This clone came up a few times. This chain links TRBV29-1 with TRBJ1-1; tentative D call: TRBD1 (5 bases). The ends were cut back, 4 bases at V and 3 bases at J, with 12 bases in the middle. Germline lookup yields CDR1 SQVTM and CDR2 ANQGSEA. The CDR3 runs 13 residues. DNA of the CDR3: TGCAGCGTTGGGGGCGGGGGTGACACTGAAGCTTTCTTT. Amino acids: CSVGGGGDTEAFF.

The V call is TRBV7-9, the J call TRBJ2-3; no clear D. V lost 3 bases and J lost 2, with 9 bases in between. The CDR3 is 14 residues long. Germline CDR1 and CDR2: SEHNR and FQNEAQ (reference sequence). This CDR3 is CASSLAEITDTQYF. For the CDR3, the DNA is TGTGCCAGCAGCTTGGCGGAGATCACAGATACGCAGTATTTT. Complete variable domain (other parts from reference TRBV7-9 and TRBJ2-3): DTGVSQNPRHKITKRGQNVTFRCDPISEHNRLYWYRQTLGQGPEFLTYFQNEAQLEKSRLLSDRFSAERPKGSFSTLEIQRTEQGDSAMYLCASSLAEITDTQYFGPGTRLTVL.

This clone showed up just a few times. The rearrangement uses TRBV18 and TRBJ1-4; no clear D. Germline lookup yields CDR1 KGHSH and CDR2 LQKENI. The CDR3 has 13 amino acids. Deletions cut 2 bases from V and 3 bases from J, with 4 bases between. The CDR3, as DNA: TGTGCCAGCTCACCAGGCCCTAATGAAAAACTGTTTTTT. It encodes CASSPGPNEKLFF.

The chain has TRBV5-1 and TRBJ2-3; TRBD1 matches at 7 bases. V dropped 1 base and J dropped 0; count of bases not matched to a gene: 5. The CDR3 consists of 16 residues. Germline lookup yields CDR1 SGHRS and CDR2 YFSETQ. The CDR3 DNA reads TGCGCCAGCAGCTTGCCCGGGACAGCAAGCACAGATACGCAGTATTTT. It codes for CASSLPGTASTDTQYF.

This clone was detected only a few times. This chain connects TRBV7-2 to TRBJ1-6; the match to TRBD1 covers 8 bases. This CDR3 comprises 16 residues. Germline-derived CDR1 and CDR2 are SGHTA and FQGNSA. Trimming cost V 0 bases and J 9 bases; bases outside gene matches: 7. The CDR3 loop reads CASSLAIDRGTSPLHF. The CDR3 DNA is TGTGCCAGCAGCTTAGCGATAGACAGGGGTACTTCACCCCTCCACTTT.

The sample holds a few counts of this clone. This sequence joins TRBV6-1 and TRBJ1-2; 7 nucleotides match TRBD1. Germline CDR1 reads MNHNS; CDR2 reads SASEGT. The length of the CDR3 is 13 residues. The trim removed 8 bases at V and 0 bases at J, leaving 3 bases unmatched. As DNA, the CDR3 is TGTGCCAGCGGACAGGCTCCTAACTATGGCTACACCTTC. It specifies CASGQAPNYGYTF.

The gene calls are TRBV7-9 and TRBJ1-4, with 7 nucleotides matching TRBD1. Germline V gene sequence: CDR1 SEHNR, CDR2 FQNEAQ (reference sequence). V lost 3 bases to trimming and J lost 8 bases; unmatched junction nucleotides: 6. The CDR3 loop spans 14 amino acids. CDR3 bases: TGTGCCAGCAGCTTTGACAGGGCGGGGGAAAAACTGTTTTTT. It is translated as CASSFDRAGEKLFF.

The rearrangement joins TRBV7-3 to TRBJ2-3, with 8 bases identical to TRBD2. V gave up 4 bases and J gave up 5 bases; unmatched junction bases: 8. The CDR3 runs to 15 residues. Germline CDR1 is SGHTA and CDR2 is FQGTGA. In nucleotides, the CDR3 is TGTGCCAGCAGCTCCAGCGGGGGCCGAGTAGATACGCAGTATTTT. It is translated as CASSSSGGRVDTQYF.

This clone was seen only a few times. This chain links TRBV5-1 with TRBJ1-1, with TRBD1 identical over 11 bases. The CDR3 is 16 amino acids. The germline V gene has CDR1 SGHRS and CDR2 YFSETQ. Losses at the gene ends were 4 bases for V and 6 bases for J; bases not matched to a gene: 11. The CDR3 here is CASSLRTGGRSSEAFF. CDR3 nucleotide sequence: TGCGCCAGCAGCCTAAGGACAGGGGGCCGCTCGTCTGAAGCTTTCTTT.

V and J are TRBV30 and TRBJ1-1; TRBD1 is a possible D gene (6 bases). V shed 6 bases and J shed 7 bases, with 12 bases lying between them. The CDR3 sequence is 11 residues long. Germline V gives CDR1 GTSNPN, CDR2 SVGIG (reference sequence). CDR3 in DNA: TGTGCCTGCCATAAAGGGGGTGAAGCTTTCTTT. As protein: CACHKGGEAFF.

CDR3: CSVVEPDTQYF. The CDR3 bases are TGCAGCGTTGTCGAGCCGGATACGCAGTATTTT. This chain links TRBV29-1 with TRBJ2-3; D remains ambiguous. Germline-derived CDR1 and CDR2 are SQVTM and ANQGSEA. The V and J ends lost 4 bases and 6 bases respectively, with 8 bases between them. The CDR3 totals 11 residues.

This clone was detected only a few times. V and J are TRBV6-6 and TRBJ1-2; D is unresolved. CDR1 is MNHNY, CDR2 SVGAGI, per germline (reference sequence). V was trimmed by 8 bases and J by 3 bases, leaving 7 bases between them. This CDR3 region has 11 residues. The CDR3 DNA is TGTGCCAGCGTGAGGGACTATGGCTACACCTTC. Translation gives CASVRDYGYTF.

This clone showed up just a few times. The rearrangement uses TRBV5-1 and TRBJ2-5, with 7 bases fitting TRBD2. This CDR3 region has 15 residues. Trimming took 2 bases from V and 1 from J; bases not matched to a gene: 5. The V gene's germline CDR1 is SGHRS and CDR2 YFSETQ. CDR3 nucleotides: TGCGCCAGCAGCTTCCCTCAGCGGGGCCAAGAGACCCAGTACTTC. This sequence encodes CASSFPQRGQETQYF.

The table lists this clone with a few counts. The chain uses TRBV18 and TRBJ2-7; 7 positions match TRBD1. The CDR3 is 15 residues long. Germline trimming cut 3 bases from V and 0 bases from J; bases unmatched to any gene: 5. Germline V gene sequence: CDR1 KGHSH, CDR2 LQKENI. The CDR3 here is CASSPSGTVSYEQYF. In DNA form, the CDR3 reads TGTGCCAGCTCACCGTCCGGGACAGTCTCCTACGAGCAGTACTTC.

In this sample, this clone turned up a few times. This chain connects TRBV28 to TRBJ1-1; D remains unclear. Trimming removed 6 bases at V and 3 bases at J, with 5 bases between. The germline CDR1 and CDR2 sequences are MDHEN and SYDVKM. The CDR3 spans 11 residues. CDR3 loop: CASSSYTEAFF. Here the CDR3 DNA reads TGTGCCAGCAGCTCGTACACTGAAGCTTTCTTT.